This passage covers 3 T cell receptor beta chains from one sample sequenced in a study of CD8+ T cells in alopecia areata (dated by TCRdb to 2016 to 2019). The protocol used for the library was the immunoSEQ multiplex PCR assay. RNA was extracted from all samples and reverse transcribed into cDNA as template for TCR sequencing. What TCRdb holds here is the immuneACCESS table cut down to in-frame rearrangements. Part of the clones is not present; checked against another copy, under half of the missing clones reflect an unresolved V gene, and the others are unexplained. The sample records 110,000 to 150,000 clones, under 60% of which are singletons. The ten largest account for around 6% of the sample. The time point label on this specimen signifies: baseline before oral tofacitinib. Sequencing was performed on CD4+ T cells sorted from blood, taken at week 0. The receptors originated from a human donor with alopecia areata.

This chain uses TRBV5-4 with TRBJ1-1, with 7 bases that match TRBD1. There are 15 residues in the CDR3. V lost 0 bases to trimming and J lost 4 bases; unmatched junction nucleotides: 6. Germline V gene data show CDR1 as SGHNT and CDR2 as YYREEE (reference sequence). CDR3 loop: CASSLEDRRVTEAFF. The CDR3 DNA follows: TGTGCCAGCAGCTTGGAGGACAGGAGGGTCACTGAAGCTTTCTTT.

This sequence joins TRBV15 and TRBJ1-5; D ambiguous. Trimming removed 3 bases from V and 0 bases from J, with 12 bases in between. The CDR3 has 16 amino acids. Germline V gene data show CDR1 as LNHNV and CDR2 as YYDKDF (reference sequence). Here the CDR3 reads CATSSGEPDSNQPQHF. CDR3 in DNA: TGTGCCACCAGCAGCGGGGAGCCTGATAGCAATCAGCCCCAGCATTTT.

The chain couples TRBV18 to TRBJ2-7, with 8 bases aligning to TRBD1. Germline V gene data show CDR1 as KGHSH and CDR2 as LQKENI. The CDR3 is 15 residues long. The ends lost 3 bases at V and 1 base at J; junction bases unmatched: 5. CDR3 sequence: CASSPGQGVSYEQYF. CDR3 nucleotides: TGTGCCAGCTCACCCGGACAGGGAGTTTCCTACGAGCAGTACTTC.